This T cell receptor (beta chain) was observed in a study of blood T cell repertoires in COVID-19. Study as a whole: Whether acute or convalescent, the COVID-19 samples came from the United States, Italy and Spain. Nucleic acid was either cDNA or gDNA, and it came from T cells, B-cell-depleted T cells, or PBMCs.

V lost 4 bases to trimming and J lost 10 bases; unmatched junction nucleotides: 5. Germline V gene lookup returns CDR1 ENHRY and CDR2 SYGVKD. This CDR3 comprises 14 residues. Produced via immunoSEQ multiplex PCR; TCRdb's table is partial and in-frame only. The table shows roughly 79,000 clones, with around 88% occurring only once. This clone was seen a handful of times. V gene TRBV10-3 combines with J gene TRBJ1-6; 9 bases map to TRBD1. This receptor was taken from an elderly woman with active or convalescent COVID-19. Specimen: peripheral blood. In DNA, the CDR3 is TGTGCCATCAGTGTGGGGACAGGGAGCTCACCCCTCCACTTT. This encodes CAISVGTGSSPLHF.